Presented here are 7 T cell receptor beta chains from one specimen sequenced in a study of cytomegalovirus exposure and HLA in healthy donors. Researchers ran the PCR with 60 Vbeta and 13 Jbeta primers. The assay was immunoSEQ multiplex PCR, and TCRdb's table has in-frame clones only and misses some. The sample consists of 100,000 to 150,000 clones, 76% of them appearing once. Sequencing used PBMCs. These TCRs come from a man between 50 and 59 years old in good health and CMV-seronegative.

This clone showed up just once. The CDR3 DNA sequence: TGTGCCAGCAGGCCAATGACAGGGAATGGGGAGACCCAGTACTTC. Protein: CASRPMTGNGETQYF. V usage is TRBV2 and J usage is TRBJ2-5; 7 bases agree with TRBD1. Trimming took 6 bases from V and 5 from J; bases not matched to a gene: 12. Germline CDR1 is SNHLY and CDR2 is FYNNEI. The CDR3 is made up of 15 amino acids. Drawing the rest from reference TRBV2 and TRBJ2-5, the complete variable domain is EPEVTQTPSHQVTQMGQEVILRCVPISNHLYFYWYRQILGQKVEFLVSFYNNEISEKSEIFDDQFSVERPDGSNFTLKIRSTKLEDSAMYFCASRPMTGNGETQYFGPGTRLLVL.

The V call is TRBV5-1, the J call TRBJ2-1, with 8 bases identical to TRBD2. Germline CDR1 is SGHRS and CDR2 is YFSETQ. This CDR3 is 15 amino acids long. V was pared by 9 bases and J by 3 bases, with 11 bases of the junction left unmatched. The CDR3 protein is CATRPGLGIYNEQFF. For the CDR3, the DNA is TGCGCCACCCGTCCGGGACTAGGGATCTACAATGAGCAGTTCTTC.

The chain recombines TRBV11-2 with TRBJ2-2, with 12 bases that match TRBD2. Germline trimming cut 5 bases from V and 3 bases from J; bases unmatched to any gene: 4. Germline CDR1 is SGHAT and CDR2 is FQNNGV. The CDR3 loop spans 16 amino acids. CDR3 in amino acids: CASSQLAGGDTGELFF. CDR3 nucleotides: TGTGCCAGCAGCCAGCTAGCGGGGGGGGACACCGGGGAGCTGTTTTTT.

This chain connects TRBV27 to TRBJ1-3; D gene uncertain. The germline V and J ends were trimmed by 8 bases and 4 bases, with 15 bases remaining between them. The CDR3 has 14 residues. Per germline, CDR1 MNHEY and CDR2 SMNVEV (reference sequence). CDR3 sequence: CASRLSGQGNTIYF. DNA of the CDR3: TGTGCCAGCCGTCTGTCGGGTCAAGGAAACACCATATATTTT.

CDR3 loop: CASTQGLAGIKWQYV. Written as DNA, the CDR3 is TGTGCCAGCACCCAGGGACTAGCGGGGATCAAGTGGCAGTACGTC. The V call is TRBV6-1, the J call TRBJ2-7; TRBD2 agrees at 13 bases. Per the germline V gene, CDR1 is MNHNS and CDR2 is SASEGT. This CDR3 contains 15 residues. V shed 7 bases, J shed 9 bases, and the junction held 12 bases outside the gene matches.

The chain uses TRBV6-1 and TRBJ1-3, with D uncertain. The germline V and J ends were trimmed by 8 bases and 6 bases, with 14 bases remaining between them. The CDR3 is 13 residues long. From germline, CDR1 is MNHNS and CDR2 SASEGT. The CDR3 reads CASEGRVENTIYF. CDR3 DNA: TGTGCCAGCGAGGGAAGAGTGGAAAACACCATATATTTT.

The chain combines TRBV5-4 with TRBJ1-6; TRBD1 aligns across 8 bases. Germline V CDR1 and CDR2: SGHNT, YYREEE (reference sequence). The CDR3 length is 16 residues. V was pared by 4 bases and J by 9 bases, with 12 bases of the junction left unmatched. CDR3 in DNA: TGTGCCAGCAGCCAAGACAGGGGTGGAGGCGGTTCACCCCTCCACTTT. Its translation is CASSQDRGGGGSPLHF.